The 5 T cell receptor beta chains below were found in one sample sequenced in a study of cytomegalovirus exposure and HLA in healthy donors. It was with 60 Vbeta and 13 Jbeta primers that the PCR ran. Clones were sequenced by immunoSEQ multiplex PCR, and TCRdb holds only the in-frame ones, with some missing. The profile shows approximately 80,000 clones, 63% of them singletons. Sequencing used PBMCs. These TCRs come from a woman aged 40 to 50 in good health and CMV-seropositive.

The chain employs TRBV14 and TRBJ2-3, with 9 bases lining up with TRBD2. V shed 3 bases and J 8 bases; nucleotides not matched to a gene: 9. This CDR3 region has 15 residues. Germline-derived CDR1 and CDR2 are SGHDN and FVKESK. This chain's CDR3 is CASSHLGSGSPTQYF. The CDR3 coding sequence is TGTGCCAGCAGCCATCTCGGTAGCGGGAGTCCTACGCAGTATTTT.

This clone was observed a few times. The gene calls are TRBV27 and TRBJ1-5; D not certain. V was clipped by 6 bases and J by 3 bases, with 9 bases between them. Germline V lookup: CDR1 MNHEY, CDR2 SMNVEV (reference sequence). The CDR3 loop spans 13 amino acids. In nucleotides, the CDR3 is TGTGCCAGCAGCCGGGGAAACAATCAGCCCCAGCATTTT. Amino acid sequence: CASSRGNNQPQHF.

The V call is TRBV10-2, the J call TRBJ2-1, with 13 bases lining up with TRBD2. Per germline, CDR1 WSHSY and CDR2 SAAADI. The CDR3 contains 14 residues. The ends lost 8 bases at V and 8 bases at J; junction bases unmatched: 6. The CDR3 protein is CASRTSGSGYEQFF. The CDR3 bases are TGCGCCAGCCGGACTAGCGGGAGTGGCTATGAGCAGTTCTTC.

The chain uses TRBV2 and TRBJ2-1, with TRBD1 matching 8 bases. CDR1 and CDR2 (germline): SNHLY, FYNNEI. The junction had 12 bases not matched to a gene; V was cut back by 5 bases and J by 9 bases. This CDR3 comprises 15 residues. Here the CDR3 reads CASSPEATGAGEQFF. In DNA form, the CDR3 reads TGTGCCAGCAGTCCAGAAGCGACAGGGGCGGGTGAGCAGTTCTTC.

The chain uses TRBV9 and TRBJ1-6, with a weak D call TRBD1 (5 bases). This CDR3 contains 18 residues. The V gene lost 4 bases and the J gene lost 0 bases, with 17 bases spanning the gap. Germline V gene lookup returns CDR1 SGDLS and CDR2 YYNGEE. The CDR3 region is CASSPVGADSSYNSPLHF. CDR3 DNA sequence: TGTGCCAGCAGCCCAGTAGGGGCTGACAGCTCCTATAATTCACCCCTCCACTTT. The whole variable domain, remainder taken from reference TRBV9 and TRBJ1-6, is DSGVTQTPKHLITATGQRVTLRCSPRSGDLSVYWYQQSLDQGLQFLIQYYNGEERAKGNILERFSAQQFPDLHSELNLSSLELGDSALYFCASSPVGADSSYNSPLHFGNGTRLTVT.